Shown below are 8 T cell receptor beta chains from a single sample sequenced in a study of metastatic and nonmetastatic thyroid tumors. MiXCR reprocessed the PCR reads for TCRdb. Of about 39,000 clones listed, approximately 20% are singletons. None of the patients had undergone any treatment ahead of thyroid surgery. Sequenced input: blood. The source is a female donor with papillary thyroid cancer or a benign thyroid nodule (not recorded which). Some clones in this sample may be carry-over from other donors' samples.

This clone was seen at least ten times. The CDR3 bases are TGTGCCAGCAGTAAGGAAGCGGGAGCCCAAGAGACCCAGTACTTC. Translation gives CASSKEAGAQETQYF. This chain connects TRBV12-3 or TRBV12-4 to TRBJ2-5; 8 bases agree with TRBD2. The V and J ends lost 5 bases and 1 base, in that order; junction bases with no gene match: 6. The CDR3 has 15 amino acids.

The V call is TRBV9, the J call TRBJ2-5, with TRBD2 matching 9 bases. The germline V gene encodes CDR1 SGDLS and CDR2 YYNGEE. The CDR3 has 16 residues. V shed 3 bases and J 10 bases; nucleotides not matched to a gene: 16. For the CDR3, the DNA is TGTGCCAGCAGCGCCCTCCTGACTAGCGGCAGGGTTGACCAGTACTTC. Its translation: CASSALLTSGRVDQYF.

This clone occurred many times. The rearrangement uses TRBV5-1 and TRBJ1-4; D is unresolved. This CDR3 comprises 14 residues. Germline assignment: CDR1 SGHRS and CDR2 YFSETQ. Deletions cut 0 bases from V and 2 bases from J, with 5 bases between. The CDR3 loop reads CASSLGGTNEKLFF. Written as DNA, the CDR3 is TGCGCCAGCAGCTTGGGAGGGACTAATGAAAAACTGTTTTTT.

This clone was detected only a few times. The V call is TRBV24-1, the J call TRBJ2-1; D is unresolved. CDR3 length equals 16 residues. Germline CDR1 is KGHDR and CDR2 is SFDVKD. The germline V and J ends were trimmed by 3 bases and 0 bases, with 11 bases remaining between them. DNA for the CDR3: TGTGCCACCAGTGATGGTAGCTGGAGCTCCTACAATGAGCAGTTCTTC. Translation gives CATSDGSWSSYNEQFF.

The table lists this clone with many counts. Additional DNA sequences in this sample encode the identical CDR3. The chain combines TRBV2 with TRBJ1-5; D uncertain. The CDR3 consists of 13 residues. Germline V gene sequence: CDR1 SNHLY, CDR2 FYNNEI. Trimming removed 5 bases from V and 3 bases from J, with 8 bases in between. The CDR3 loop reads CASSRTNNQPQHF. Here the CDR3 DNA reads TGTGCCAGCAGTCGCACCAACAATCAGCCCCAGCATTTT.

This chain uses TRBV30 with TRBJ2-1; no clear D gene. Germline V gives CDR1 GTSNPN, CDR2 SVGIG (reference sequence). This CDR3 region has 13 residues. V was pared by 2 bases and J by 9 bases, with 14 bases between. CDR3: CAWSSTPDSEQFF. The CDR3 nucleotides read TGTGCCTGGAGTTCTACCCCAGATAGTGAGCAGTTCTTC.

This clone is medium-sized (0.01 to 0.1%) by share. The chain combines TRBV28 with TRBJ1-2; D not resolved. The V end was cut by 7 bases, the J end by 3 bases, with 18 bases between. Germline V gene data show CDR1 as MDHEN and CDR2 as SYDVKM. This CDR3 region has 15 residues. Here the CDR3 DNA reads TGTGCCAGCACTCAGGATAGCCTCCCTGACTATGGCTACACCTTC. This gives the protein CASTQDSLPDYGYTF.

This clone turned up a few times. This chain links TRBV20-1 with TRBJ2-7, with TRBD1 matching 11 bases. There are 15 residues in the CDR3. CDR1 is DFQATT, CDR2 SNEGSKA, per germline (reference sequence). V dropped 0 bases and J dropped 6; count of bases not matched to a gene: 7. CDR3 nucleotides: TGCAGTGCTAGAGATCCGGACAGGGGGCTGTTCGAGCAGTACTTC. This codes for CSARDPDRGLFEQYF.